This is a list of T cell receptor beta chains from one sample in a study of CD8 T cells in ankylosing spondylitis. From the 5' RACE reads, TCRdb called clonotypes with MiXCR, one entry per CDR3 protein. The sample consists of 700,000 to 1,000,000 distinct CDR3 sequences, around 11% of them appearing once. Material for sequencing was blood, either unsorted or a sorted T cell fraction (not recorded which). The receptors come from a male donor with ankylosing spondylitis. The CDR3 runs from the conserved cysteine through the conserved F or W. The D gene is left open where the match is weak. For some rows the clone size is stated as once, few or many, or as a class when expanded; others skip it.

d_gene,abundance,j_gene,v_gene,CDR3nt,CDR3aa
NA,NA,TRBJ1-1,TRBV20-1,TGCAGTGCTCTCCCTGGACAGACAAACACTGAAGCTTTCTTT,CSALPGQTNTEAFF
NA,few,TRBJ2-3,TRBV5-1,TGCGCCAGCAGCTTTCCAGACTTGTCAGATACGCAGTATTTT,CASSFPDLSDTQYF
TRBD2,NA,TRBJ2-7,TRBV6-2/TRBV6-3,TGTGCCAGCACTAAAGCGGGGCCCTACGAGCAGTACTTC,CASTKAGPYEQYF
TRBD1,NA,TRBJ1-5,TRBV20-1,TGCAGTGCTAGTAAAGGGACAGGGGTTCAGCCCCAGCATTTT,CSASKGTGVQPQHF
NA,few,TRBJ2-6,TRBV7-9,TGTGCCGGTGGCATAGCTGGGGCCAACGTCCTGACTTTC,CAGGIAGANVLTF
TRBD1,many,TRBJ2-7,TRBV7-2,TGTGCCAGCAGCCCCGGACAGGGGAGCAGCAAGCAGTACTTC,CASSPGQGSSKQYF
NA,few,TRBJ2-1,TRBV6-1,TGTGCCAGCCTACTGGGGCCCCCCGTGGACAATGAGCAGTTCTTC,CASLLGPPVDNEQFF
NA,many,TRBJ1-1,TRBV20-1,TGCAGTGCTTTGGACACCCGAAACACTGAAGCTTTCTTT,CSALDTRNTEAFF
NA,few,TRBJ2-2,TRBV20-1,TGCAGTGCTAGTGCGGGGAACACCGGGGAGCTGTTTTTT,CSASAGNTGELFF
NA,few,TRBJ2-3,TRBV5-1,TGCGCCAGCAGCGGTCGTGGGATCGTCAGCACAGATACGCAGTATTTT,CASSGRGIVSTDTQYF
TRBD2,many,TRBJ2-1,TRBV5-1,TGCGCCAGCAGCCTCGGACTAGCGGCCAATGAGCAGTTCTTC,CASSLGLAANEQFF
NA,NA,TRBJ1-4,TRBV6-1,TGTGCCACCAAGAGTCTGGGGGATGCAACTAATGAAAAACTGTTTTTT,CATKSLGDATNEKLFF
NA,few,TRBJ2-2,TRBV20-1,TGCAGTTCACCCCGCCAGGATTTGGCCGGGGAGCTGTTTTTT,CSSPRQDLAGELFF
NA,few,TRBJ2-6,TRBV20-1,TGCAGTGCTAGAGCGTTATACAGGCGGTGGAGCTCTGGGGCCAACGTCCTGACTTTC,CSARALYRRWSSGANVLTF
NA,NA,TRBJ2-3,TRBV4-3,TGCGCCAGCAGCCAAGAGTTGCGGGGCACAGATACGCAGTATTTT,CASSQELRGTDTQYF
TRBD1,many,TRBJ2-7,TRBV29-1,TGCAGCGTCCAAAAAGGGACAGGGGGGGACGAGCAGTACTTC,CSVQKGTGGDEQYF
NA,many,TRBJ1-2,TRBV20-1,TGCAGTGCCGGGAGCCGGACTCTCTATGGCTACACCTTC,CSAGSRTLYGYTF
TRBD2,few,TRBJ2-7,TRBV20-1,TGCAGCCCAGCGGGAGACTTCTACGAGCAGTACTTC,CSPAGDFYEQYF
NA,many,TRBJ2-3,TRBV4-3,TGCGCCAGCAGCCAAGATTGGATGTCAGCGAGCACAGATACGCAGTATTTT,CASSQDWMSASTDTQYF
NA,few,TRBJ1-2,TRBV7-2,TGTGCCAGCAGCCGAATTGGGACGCAGGGCTACACCTTC,CASSRIGTQGYTF
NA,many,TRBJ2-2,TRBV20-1,TGCAGTGCTACCGGGACTTCAAACACCGGGGAGCTGTTTTTT,CSATGTSNTGELFF
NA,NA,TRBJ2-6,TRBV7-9,TGTGCCAGCAGCTTAGCGAGGTTTAAGGAGGCCAACGTCCTGACTTTC,CASSLARFKEANVLTF
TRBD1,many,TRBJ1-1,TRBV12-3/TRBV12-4,TGTGCCAGCAGACCTCCCCGGGACAGGGAGGTGGCTGAAGCTTTCTTT,CASRPPRDREVAEAFF
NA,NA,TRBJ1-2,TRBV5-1,TGCGCCAGCAGCTTGGTGGGGGCGGGGGCGTCCGGCTACACCTTC,CASSLVGAGASGYTF
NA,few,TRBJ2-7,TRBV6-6,TGTGCCAGCTGGGACAACCGCAACTACGAGCAGTACTTC,CASWDNRNYEQYF
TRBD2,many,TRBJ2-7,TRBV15,TGTGCCACCAGCAGAACTAGCGGGATCTCCTACGAGCAGTACTTC,CATSRTSGISYEQYF
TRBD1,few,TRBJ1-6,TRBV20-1,TGCAGTGCCCAGGGGGCGTATTCACCCCTCCACTTT,CSAQGAYSPLHF
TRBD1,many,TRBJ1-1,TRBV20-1,TGCAGTGCTAGAGAGCCGGGACAGGGGATCACTGAAGCTTTCTTT,CSAREPGQGITEAFF
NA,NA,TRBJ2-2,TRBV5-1,TGCGCCAGCAGCTTCACGTCGCTCAACACCGGGGAGCTGTTTTTT,CASSFTSLNTGELFF
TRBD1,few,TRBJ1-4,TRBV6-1,TGTGCCAGCAAAAGGGGGCGGACTAATGAAAAACTGTTTTTT,CASKRGRTNEKLFF
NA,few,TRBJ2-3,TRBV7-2,TGTGCCAGCAGCTTCGGACCCCCAGCGCAGTATTTT,CASSFGPPAQYF
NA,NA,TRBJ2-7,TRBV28,TGTGCCAGCAGTTTAAACGCTTTCTACGAGCAGTACTTC,CASSLNAFYEQYF
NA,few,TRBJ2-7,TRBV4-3,TGCGCCAGCAGCCAAGAATGGGGGGCGGGTGAGCAGTACTTC,CASSQEWGAGEQYF
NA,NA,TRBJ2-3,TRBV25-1,TGTGCCAGCAGTCAAACGGGCCGGGCCGGAGATACGCAGTATTTT,CASSQTGRAGDTQYF
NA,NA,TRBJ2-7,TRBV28,TGTGCCAGCAGTTTATCGTTAGGGGTTGGCTACGAGCAGTACTTC,CASSLSLGVGYEQYF
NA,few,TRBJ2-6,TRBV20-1,TGCAGTGCTACAAGAGATTCGGGGGCCAACGTCCTGACTTTC,CSATRDSGANVLTF
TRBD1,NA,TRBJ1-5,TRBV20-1,TGCAGTGCTCAGGGGGTAATCAATCAGCCCCAGCATTTT,CSAQGVINQPQHF
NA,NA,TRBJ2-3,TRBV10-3,TGTGCCATCAATGCGGGCTACACAGATACGCAGTATTTT,CAINAGYTDTQYF
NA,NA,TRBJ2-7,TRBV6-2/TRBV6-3,TGTGCCAGCAGTTACTCGAGCCAGGGATGGAGCGAGCAGTACTTC,CASSYSSQGWSEQYF
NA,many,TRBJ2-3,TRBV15,TGTGCCACCAGCAGAGTGGGGGCAGATACGCAGTATTTT,CATSRVGADTQYF
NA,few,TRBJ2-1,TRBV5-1,TGCGCCAGCAGCCCCGGATACGACAATGAGCAGTTCTTC,CASSPGYDNEQFF
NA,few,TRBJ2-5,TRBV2,TGTGCCAGCAGGGATAGGCGGGAGACCCAGTACTTC,CASRDRRETQYF
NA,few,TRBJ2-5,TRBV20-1,TGCAGTGCTACAGTGGGTGGCCAAGAGACCCAGTACTTC,CSATVGGQETQYF
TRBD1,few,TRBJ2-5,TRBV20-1,TGCAGTGCTAGGGACAGGGGGCGAGGAGAGACCCAGTACTTC,CSARDRGRGETQYF
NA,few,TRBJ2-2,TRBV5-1,TGCGCCAGCAGCTTGGTTGGAACTTGGGTCGGGGAGCTGTTTTTT,CASSLVGTWVGELFF
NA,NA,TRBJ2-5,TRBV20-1,TGCAGTGCGCAGAGGACAACTCAAGAGACCCAGTACTTC,CSAQRTTQETQYF
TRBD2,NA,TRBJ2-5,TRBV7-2,TGTGCCAGCAGCATCCGACTAGCGGGGAAGGAAGAGACCCAGTACTTC,CASSIRLAGKEETQYF
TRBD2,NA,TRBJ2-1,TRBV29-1,TGCAGCGTTGAAGATCGACGCGCTAGCGGGGGGGTAGATGAGCAGTTCTTC,CSVEDRRASGGVDEQFF